This is a list of T cell receptor beta chains from one sample in a study of identical twins. Via MiXCR, TCRdb re-called the 5' RACE reads, giving one row per CDR3 protein. This sample has roughly 1,500,000 distinct CDR3 sequences, with under 35% found just once. Sequencing input: cord blood. These receptors were collected from a newborn girl in good health. Each CDR3 is given with its conserved first and last residue. Clone sizes are given selectively: once, few, many, or a class where the clone is expanded.

v_gene,j_gene,abundance,CDR3aa
TRBV12-3/TRBV12-4,TRBJ2-4,-,CASSFKRLAKNIQYF
TRBV12-3/TRBV12-4,TRBJ2-7,many,CASSLAVTGGYEQYF
TRBV4-2,TRBJ2-3,-,CASSQDPSGGVSDTQCF
TRBV5-5,TRBJ2-3,-,CASSTRTGWGTDTQYF
TRBV5-1,-,few,CASRGTPSETQYF
TRBV3-1,TRBJ2-1,-,CASSISGGSEQFF
TRBV20-1,TRBJ2-7,-,CSARDLRTGGPSYEQYF
TRBV4-2,TRBJ2-7,-,CASSQDSLGLAGSEQYF
TRBV3-1,TRBJ2-1,-,CASSQRQGGDEQFF
TRBV5-1,TRBJ1-2,-,CASSWWTGASYGYTF
TRBV20-1,TRBJ1-2,-,CSAMDTNYGYTF
TRBV11-1,TRBJ2-3,many,CASSLLAFTDTQYF
TRBV13,TRBJ2-1,-,CASSFRESPYNEQLF
TRBV4-2,TRBJ1-1,-,CASSQDRLVMNTEAFF
TRBV2,TRBJ2-7,few,CASMYSGVSYEQYF
TRBV4-1,TRBJ2-7,few,CASSQDLASGFLYEQYF
TRBV10-1,TRBJ2-1,few,CASSERELVREQFF
TRBV20-1,TRBJ2-7,-,CSAYRSYEQYF
TRBV3-1,TRBJ2-5,-,CASSQENSEQYF
TRBV5-1,TRBJ1-1,few,CASKPNRDAYEAFF
TRBV6-6,TRBJ2-3,-,CASSYSTWTSGSTDTQYF
TRBV7-9,TRBJ2-1,-,CASSSRTGGGYNNEQFF
TRBV3-1,TRBJ1-1,-,CASSQARGWAFF